This T cell receptor (beta chain) was recovered during a study of T-cell reconstitution after alpha-beta-depleted transplantation in children. The CDR3 runs to 15 residues. Germline-derived CDR1 and CDR2 are LGHNA and YSLEER. V was clipped by 0 bases and J by 5 bases; unmatched bases: 4. Unique molecular identifiers were incorporated into the prepared TCRbeta library. TCRdb ran MiXCR on the PCR reads and lists one entry per CDR3 protein. The table has a few hundred thousand distinct CDR3 sequences, roughly an eighth seen once; the top ten hold less than 6.5%. This clonotype was detected many times. The J gene is TRBJ2-5, the V gene TRBV4-3; TRBD1 agrees at 9 bases. The input for sequencing was PBMCs from the stem cell graft donor, taken from the stem cell graft. This TCR was sampled from a human donor who donated a stem cell graft to a child with combined immunodeficiency. DNA for the CDR3: TGCGCCAGCAGCCAAGAGGGACAGGGCGGTGAGACCCAGTACTTC. Translated: CASSQEGQGGETQYF.